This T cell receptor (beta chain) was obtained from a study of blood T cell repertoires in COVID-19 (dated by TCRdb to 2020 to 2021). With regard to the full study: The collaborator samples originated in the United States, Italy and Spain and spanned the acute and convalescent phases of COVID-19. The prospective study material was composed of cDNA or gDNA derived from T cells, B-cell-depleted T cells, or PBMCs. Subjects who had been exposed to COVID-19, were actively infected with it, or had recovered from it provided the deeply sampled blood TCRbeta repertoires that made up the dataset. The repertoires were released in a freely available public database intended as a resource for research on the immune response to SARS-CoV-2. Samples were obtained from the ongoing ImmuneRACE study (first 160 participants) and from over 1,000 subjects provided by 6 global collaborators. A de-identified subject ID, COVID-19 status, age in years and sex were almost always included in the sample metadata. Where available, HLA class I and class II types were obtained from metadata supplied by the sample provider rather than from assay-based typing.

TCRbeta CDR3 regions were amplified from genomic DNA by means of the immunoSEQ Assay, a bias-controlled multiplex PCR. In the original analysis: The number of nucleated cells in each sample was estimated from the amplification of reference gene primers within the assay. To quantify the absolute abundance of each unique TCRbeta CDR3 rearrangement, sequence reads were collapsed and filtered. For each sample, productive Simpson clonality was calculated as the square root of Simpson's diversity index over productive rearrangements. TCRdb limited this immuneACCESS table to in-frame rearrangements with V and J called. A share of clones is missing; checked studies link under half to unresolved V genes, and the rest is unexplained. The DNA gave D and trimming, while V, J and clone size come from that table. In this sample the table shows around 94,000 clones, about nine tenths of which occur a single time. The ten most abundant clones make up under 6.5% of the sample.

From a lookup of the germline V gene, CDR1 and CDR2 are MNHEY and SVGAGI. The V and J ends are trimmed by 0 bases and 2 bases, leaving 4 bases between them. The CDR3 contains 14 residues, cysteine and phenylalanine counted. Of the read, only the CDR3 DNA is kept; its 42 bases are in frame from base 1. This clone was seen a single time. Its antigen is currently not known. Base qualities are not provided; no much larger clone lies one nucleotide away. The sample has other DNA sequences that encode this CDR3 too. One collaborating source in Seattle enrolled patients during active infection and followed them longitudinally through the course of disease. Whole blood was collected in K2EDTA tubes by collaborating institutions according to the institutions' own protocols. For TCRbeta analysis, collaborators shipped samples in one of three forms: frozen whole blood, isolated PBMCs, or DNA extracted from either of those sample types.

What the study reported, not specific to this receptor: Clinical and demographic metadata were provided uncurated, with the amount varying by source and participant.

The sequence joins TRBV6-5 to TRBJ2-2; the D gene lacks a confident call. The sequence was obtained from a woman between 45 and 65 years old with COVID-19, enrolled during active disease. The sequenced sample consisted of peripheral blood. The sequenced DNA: TGTGCCAGCAGTTACTCCGGTAACACCGGGGAGCTGTTTTTT. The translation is CASSYSGNTGELFF.